This T cell receptor (beta chain) was documented in a study of immune evolution from preneoplasia to lung adenocarcinoma. Across the whole study: HLA loss of heterozygosity: less than 9% AIS, under 19% MIA, more than 25% ADC, none AAH. Findings and limits, study-wide: Top clone share appeared to fall from AAH through AIS, MIA, adenocarcinoma.

The data were produced by immunoSEQ multiplex PCR, yet TCRdb's version contains in-frame clones alone and is incomplete. The sample shows some 12,000 clones, 75% to 90% of them seen only once. Germline V gene data show CDR1 as SGHNT and CDR2 as YENEEA. The CDR3 has 12 amino acids. The ends were cut back, 6 bases at V and 9 bases at J, with 12 bases in the middle. Resections took place in Japan or China from the mid-2010s to the late 2010s. After pathologic assessment, macro-dissection selected premalignant or tumor cells for extraction. The count of this clone is one. Its specificity is unknown. The sample comprised FFPE invasive lung adenocarcinoma tissue. This sequence originates from a person between 65 and 79 years old with invasive lung adenocarcinoma. The V call is TRBV11-3, the J call TRBJ2-1; D uncertain. The CDR3 coding sequence is TGTGCCAGCAGTCTAGGGATGGGTGAGCAGTTCTTC. It encodes CASSLGMGEQFF.